Following are 14 T cell receptor beta chains from one sample sequenced in a study of blood T cell repertoires in COVID-19. Assay: immunoSEQ multiplex PCR; the TCRdb copy retains only in-frame clones and omits some. Among approximately 230,000 clones listed, about 88% were seen once. The source material was peripheral blood. The receptors shown here come from a middle-aged woman who had recovered from COVID-19.

This chain joins TRBV19 and TRBJ1-5, with TRBD1 matching over 7 bases. J lost 5 bases, V lost 1 base, and 5 bases had no gene match. Germline CDR1 reads LNHDA; CDR2 reads SQIVND (reference sequence). The CDR3 runs 15 residues. CDR3 bases: TGTGCCAGTAGTATAGGACAGGGTAGGGATCAGCCCCAGCATTTT. It specifies CASSIGQGRDQPQHF.

The rearrangement joins TRBV15 to TRBJ2-3; no firm D call. Germline CDR1 and CDR2: LNHNV and YYDKDF (reference sequence). The germline V and J ends were trimmed by 3 bases and 0 bases, with 4 bases remaining between them. The CDR3 is 13 amino acids. The CDR3 nucleotides read TGTGCCACCAGCAGGACTAGCACAGATACGCAGTATTTT. Protein product: CATSRTSTDTQYF.

V gene TRBV2 combines with J gene TRBJ1-2; the D is unclear. Per the germline V gene, CDR1 is SNHLY and CDR2 is FYNNEI. V was cut by 7 bases and J by 8 bases, with 11 bases left in between. The CDR3 sequence is 11 residues long. The CDR3 nucleotides are TGTGCCAGCACCCGCGGGGTAGGCTACACCTTC. Translating it yields CASTRGVGYTF.

The table lists this clone with a count of one. CDR3 bases: TGTGCCAGCAGTTCGACAGGGGGCACTAATGAAAAACTGTTTTTT. Amino acids: CASSSTGGTNEKLFF. The rearrangement joins TRBV7-2 to TRBJ1-4; TRBD1 agrees at 10 bases. The CDR3 is 15 residues long. J was trimmed by 2 bases and V by 6 bases; bases with no gene match: 3. Per germline, CDR1 SGHTA and CDR2 FQGNSA. Full variable domain (rest looked up from reference TRBV7-2 and TRBJ1-4): GAGVSQSPSNKVTEKGKDVELRCDPISGHTALYWYRQSLGQGLEFLIYFQGNSAPDKSGLPSDRFSAERTGGSVSTLTIQRTQQEDSAVYLCASSSTGGTNEKLFFGSGTQLSVL.

The chain has TRBV10-3 and TRBJ2-3; 8 nucleotides align to TRBD2. The germline gives CDR1 ENHRY, CDR2 SYGVKD. The CDR3 has 22 residues. The ends lost 2 bases at V and 5 bases at J; junction bases unmatched: 27. The CDR3 DNA follows: TGTGCCATCAGTGAGATCTCTAGCTCCAGCGGGGGCCTCAGTCCCACAGAAGATACGCAGTATTTT. Its protein is CAISEISSSSGGLSPTEDTQYF.

V is TRBV27 and J is TRBJ1-6, with 9 bases that match TRBD1. CDR1 MNHEY and CDR2 SMNVEV come from the germline V gene (reference sequence). V shed 4 bases and J 8 bases; nucleotides not matched to a gene: 6. The CDR3 sequence is 15 residues long. The chain's CDR3 is CASSSTGGWDSPLHF. CDR3 coding DNA: TGTGCCAGCAGTTCCACAGGGGGCTGGGATTCACCCCTCCACTTT.

The V gene is TRBV27, the J gene TRBJ1-1; D gene unclear. V was pared by 6 bases and J by 7 bases, with 21 bases between. The CDR3 extends over 15 amino acids. CDR1 MNHEY and CDR2 SMNVEV come from the germline V gene (reference sequence). In DNA, the CDR3 is TGTGCCAGCAGCCCAATGTTCTTCATTGGGCGTGAAGCTTTCTTT. Protein: CASSPMFFIGREAFF.

The CDR3 here is CASSGTSVYEQYF. For the CDR3, the DNA is TGTGCCAGCAGTGGGACTAGCGTCTACGAGCAGTACTTC. V is TRBV2 and J is TRBJ2-7; TRBD2 agrees at 9 bases. The V segment lost 4 bases and the J segment 3 bases; nucleotides outside the gene matches: 1. The CDR3 has 13 amino acids. Germline V lookup: CDR1 SNHLY, CDR2 FYNNEI.

The V and J genes are TRBV19 and TRBJ1-2; 7 bases map to TRBD1. The CDR3 loop spans 14 amino acids. The germline V gene has CDR1 LNHDA and CDR2 SQIVND (reference sequence). The J segment lost 2 bases and the V segment lost 8 bases, leaving 8 bases of the junction unmatched. In nucleotides, the CDR3 is TGTGCCAGTCGCCAAACAGGGGCGAACTATGGCTACACCTTC. Residues: CASRQTGANYGYTF.

This rearrangement joins TRBV7-2 to TRBJ2-5; TRBD2 aligns across 11 bases. The germline CDR1 and CDR2 sequences are SGHTA and FQGNSA. This CDR3 has 17 amino acids. The V gene end was trimmed by 1 base and the J gene end by 5 bases; junction bases not matched to a gene: 9. CDR3 residues: CASSLELLAGAGETQYF. Here the CDR3 DNA reads TGTGCCAGCAGCTTAGAGTTACTAGCGGGGGCCGGGGAGACCCAGTACTTC.

V is TRBV11-3 and J is TRBJ2-3, with 7 bases lining up with TRBD2. The ends lost 5 bases at V and 2 bases at J; junction bases unmatched: 10. CDR3 length: 16 residues. Germline V CDR1 and CDR2: SGHNT, YENEEA. The CDR3 here is CASSLGASGDTDTQYF. CDR3 DNA: TGTGCCAGCAGCCTAGGGGCTAGCGGAGACACAGATACGCAGTATTTT. Variable domain in full (rest from reference TRBV11-3 and TRBJ2-3): EAGVVQSPRYKIIEKKQPVAFWCNPISGHNTLYWYLQNLGQGPELLIRYENEEAVDDSQLPKDRFSAERLKGVDSTLKIQPAELGDSAVYLCASSLGASGDTDTQYFGPGTRLTVL.

This chain uses TRBV6-5 with TRBJ1-4; 9 bases map to TRBD1. V was clipped by 6 bases and J by 10 bases; unmatched bases: 12. The germline CDR1 and CDR2 sequences are MNHEY and SVGAGI. CDR3 length: 15 residues. This CDR3 reads CASSSRQGGFGKLFF. The CDR3, as DNA: TGTGCCAGCAGCTCCCGACAGGGGGGGTTTGGAAAACTGTTTTTT.

V is TRBV19 and J is TRBJ1-2; 7 nucleotides match TRBD1. CDR1 LNHDA and CDR2 SQIVND come from the germline V gene (reference sequence). V was clipped by 3 bases and J by 7 bases; unmatched bases: 5. This CDR3 contains 13 residues. DNA of the CDR3: TGTGCCAGTAGTATCACGACAGGGCCTGGCTACACCTTC. It is translated as CASSITTGPGYTF.

This chain connects TRBV4-3 to TRBJ2-1; 13 positions match TRBD2. V lost 0 bases, J lost 0 bases, and 8 bases stayed unmatched. The CDR3 has 20 amino acids. Germline values: CDR1 LGHNA, CDR2 YSLEER. Here the CDR3 reads CASSQDTGTSGTSSYNEQFF. The CDR3 DNA reads TGCGCCAGCAGCCAAGATACCGGGACTAGCGGGACCAGCTCCTACAATGAGCAGTTCTTC.